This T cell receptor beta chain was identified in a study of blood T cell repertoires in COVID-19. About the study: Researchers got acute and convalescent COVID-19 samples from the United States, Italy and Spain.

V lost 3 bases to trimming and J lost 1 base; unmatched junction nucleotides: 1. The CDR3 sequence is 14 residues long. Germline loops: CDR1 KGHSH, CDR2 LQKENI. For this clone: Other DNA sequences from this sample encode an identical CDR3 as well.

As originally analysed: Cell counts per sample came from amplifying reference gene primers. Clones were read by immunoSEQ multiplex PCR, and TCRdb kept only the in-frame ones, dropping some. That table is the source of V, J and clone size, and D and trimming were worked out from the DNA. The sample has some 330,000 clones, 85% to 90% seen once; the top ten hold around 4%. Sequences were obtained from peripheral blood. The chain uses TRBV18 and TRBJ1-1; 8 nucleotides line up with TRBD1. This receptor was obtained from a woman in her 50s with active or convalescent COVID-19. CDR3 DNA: TGTGCCAGCTCACCTGGACAGGGGAACACTGAAGCTTTCTTT. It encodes CASSPGQGNTEAFF.